This is a list of T cell receptor beta chains from one sample in a study of T-cell reconstitution after alpha-beta-depleted transplantation in children. TCRdb reanalysed the PCR reads using MiXCR and keeps one entry per CDR3 protein. The data contain around 450,000 distinct CDR3 sequences, about 10% of them seen just once; the ten biggest clones take up about 2.1%. The sequencing used PBMCs, collected before TCRalphabeta/CD19-depleted stem cell transplant. The receptors were gathered from a child aged 2-15 years with inherited bone marrow failure, due to receive a stem cell transplant. Each CDR3 is given with its conserved first and last residue. The D gene is left open where the match is weak. Size values are once, few and many counts, or a class for expanded clones, and some rows have none.

CDR3 length | D gene | J gene | clone size | V gene | CDR3 protein | CDR3 DNA
14 | NA | TRBJ1-5 | many | TRBV27 | CASSWEGGTQPQHF | TGTGCCAGCAGTTGGGAGGGGGGTACTCAGCCCCAGCATTTT
11 | NA | TRBJ1-2 | many | TRBV2 | CASSVSYGYTF | TGTGCCAGCAGTGTGTCCTATGGCTACACCTTC
13 | NA | TRBJ2-7 | NA | TRBV10-3 | CAIGEDGTYEQYF | TGTGCCATCGGAGAGGACGGGACCTACGAGCAGTACTTC
15 | TRBD2 | TRBJ2-3 | NA | TRBV20-1 | CSADLLAGGADTQYF | TGCAGTGCTGACCTCCTAGCGGGAGGGGCAGATACGCAGTATTTT
17 | NA | TRBJ2-1 | many | TRBV4-1 | CASSRVREKPLHNEQFF | TGCGCCAGCAGCCGCGTTAGGGAGAAACCCCTTCACAATGAGCAGTTCTTC
14 | NA | TRBJ1-2 | few | TRBV20-1 | CSARDPEVLYGYTF | TGCAGTGCTAGAGATCCGGAGGTCCTCTATGGCTACACCTTC
14 | NA | TRBJ2-7 | many | TRBV28 | CASSLWSGKYEQYF | TGTGCCAGCAGTTTATGGAGCGGAAAGTACGAGCAGTACTTC
15 | NA | TRBJ2-1 | NA | TRBV20-1 | CSARGSRGTYNEQFF | TGCAGTGCTAGAGGTTCTAGGGGCACCTACAATGAGCAGTTCTTC
16 | TRBD1 | TRBJ1-6 | few | TRBV15 | CATTPEPTGGNSPLHF | TGTGCCACCACGCCCGAGCCGACAGGGGGTAATTCACCCCTCCACTTT
14 | NA | TRBJ2-5 | many | TRBV2 | CASSSSLSVETQYF | TGTGCCAGCAGTTCCTCTCTCAGCGTGGAGACCCAGTACTTC
17 | TRBD2 | TRBJ2-1 | NA | TRBV4-3 | CASSQRPLAGVRNEQFF | TGCGCCAGCAGCCAACGCCCCCTAGCGGGAGTTAGGAATGAGCAGTTCTTC
14 | TRBD2 | TRBJ2-3 | many | TRBV29-1 | CSSSGGATTDTQYF | TGCAGCTCCTCGGGAGGGGCCACGACAGATACGCAGTATTTT
13 | TRBD2 | TRBJ2-3 | many | TRBV7-8 | CASSWTSGRWQYF | TGTGCCAGCAGCTGGACTAGCGGGCGTTGGCAGTATTTT
12 | NA | TRBJ1-4 | NA | TRBV5-4 | CASSLDDEKLFF | TGTGCCAGCAGCTTGGATGATGAAAAACTGTTTTTT
16 | TRBD2 | TRBJ2-1 | many | TRBV27 | CASSYLSGRRYNEQFF | TGTGCCAGCAGTTACCTTAGCGGGAGACGCTACAATGAGCAGTTCTTC
16 | TRBD1 | TRBJ2-7 | many | TRBV15 | CATSTRDRVWLGEQYF | TGTGCCACCAGCACCCGGGACAGAGTCTGGTTGGGCGAGCAGTACTTC
16 | NA | TRBJ2-3 | many | TRBV4-3 | CASSQEMHLSTDTQYF | TGCGCCAGCAGCCAAGAGATGCATTTGAGCACAGATACGCAGTATTTT
16 | TRBD2 | TRBJ2-2 | many | TRBV9 | CASSALAGITNGELFF | TGTGCCAGCAGCGCGCTAGCGGGAATAACGAACGGGGAGCTGTTTTTT
17 | NA | TRBJ2-1 | many | TRBV5-1 | CASSPRSSGPSSNEQFF | TGCGCCAGCAGCCCCCGATCCAGCGGGCCATCGTCCAATGAGCAGTTCTTC
15 | NA | TRBJ2-7 | many | TRBV18 | CASSPPSGKAYEQYF | TGTGCCAGCTCACCACCGTCAGGGAAAGCCTACGAGCAGTACTTC
14 | TRBD2 | TRBJ2-3 | many | TRBV29-1 | CSVRAGASTDTQYF | TGCAGCGTCAGGGCGGGAGCCTCCACAGATACGCAGTATTTT
15 | TRBD1 | TRBJ2-7 | few | TRBV19 | CASSTGQGLSYEQYF | TGTGCCAGTAGTACCGGACAGGGTCTCTCCTACGAGCAGTACTTC
13 | NA | TRBJ2-3 | NA | TRBV6-5 | CASSYRGGNTQYF | TGTGCCAGCAGTTACAGGGGGGGAAATACGCAGTATTTT
19 | TRBD1 | TRBJ2-6 | few | TRBV4-2 | CASSQDGTAITSGANVLTF | TGTGCCAGCAGCCAAGATGGGACAGCTATAACCTCTGGGGCCAACGTCCTGACTTTC
17 | TRBD1 | TRBJ2-7 | few | TRBV6-2/TRBV6-3 | CASSYSLLDGQAYEQYF | TGTGCCAGCAGTTACTCCTTGCTTGACGGACAGGCCTACGAGCAGTACTTC
16 | NA | TRBJ2-5 | many | TRBV7-6 | CASSPRFQQIQETQYF | TGTGCCAGCAGCCCTAGATTTCAACAAATTCAAGAGACCCAGTACTTC
15 | TRBD1 | TRBJ2-7 | few | TRBV2 | CASSPGTVLTYEQYF | TGTGCCAGCAGTCCCGGGACAGTCCTCACCTACGAGCAGTACTTC
13 | NA | TRBJ2-7 | many | TRBV7-2 | CASSATGSYEQYF | TGTGCCAGCAGCGCGACGGGCTCCTACGAGCAGTACTTC
12 | NA | TRBJ2-1 | many | TRBV2 | CASRSIGTEQFF | TGTGCCAGCAGGTCTATCGGGACTGAGCAGTTCTTC
13 | NA | TRBJ1-1 | many | TRBV29-1 | CSVDQGDNTEAFF | TGCAGCGTTGACCAGGGAGATAACACTGAAGCTTTCTTT
18 | NA | TRBJ2-7 | many | TRBV13 | CASSLWAGGTGEEGEQYF | TGTGCCAGCAGCTTATGGGCGGGAGGGACAGGGGAAGAAGGCGAGCAGTACTTC
14 | NA | TRBJ2-7 | few | TRBV5-1 | CASSSGWGHYEQYF | TGCGCCAGCAGCTCAGGGTGGGGTCACTACGAGCAGTACTTC
15 | TRBD1 | TRBJ1-5 | NA | TRBV10-3 | CAIGLTGGGNQPQHF | TGTGCCATCGGACTAACAGGGGGCGGCAATCAGCCCCAGCATTTT
15 | NA | TRBJ2-4 | many | TRBV15 | CATSGEGEAKNIQYF | TGTGCCACCAGCGGGGAGGGGGAGGCCAAAAACATTCAGTACTTC
12 | NA | TRBJ2-2 | many | TRBV29-1 | CSVKGSAGELFF | TGCAGCGTGAAGGGATCTGCAGGGGAGCTGTTTTTT
11 | NA | TRBJ1-1 | many | TRBV20-1 | CSARRGAEAFF | TGCAGTGCTAGAAGGGGTGCTGAAGCTTTCTTT
16 | NA | TRBJ2-4 | many | TRBV27 | CASSSPTRGRKNIQYF | TGTGCCAGCAGTTCCCCTACCAGGGGGAGGAAAAACATTCAGTACTTC
14 | NA | TRBJ2-5 | many | TRBV5-1 | CASSFRDVQETQYF | TGCGCCAGCAGCTTCCGGGACGTCCAAGAGACCCAGTACTTC
13 | TRBD1 | TRBJ1-2 | many | TRBV20-1 | CSAGQGTNYGYTF | TGCAGTGCTGGACAGGGTACTAACTATGGCTACACCTTC
14 | NA | TRBJ2-7 | many | TRBV12-3/TRBV12-4 | CASSLPGTLGEQYF | TGTGCCAGCAGTTTACCGGGGACTCTGGGGGAGCAGTACTTC
14 | NA | TRBJ1-2 | once | TRBV3-1 | CASSQDAVVYGYTF | TGTGCCAGCAGCCAAGATGCGGTAGTTTATGGCTACACCTTC
15 | NA | TRBJ2-7 | many | TRBV5-1 | CASSLQASLAYEQYF | TGCGCCAGCAGCTTGCAAGCTAGTCTCGCCTACGAGCAGTACTTC